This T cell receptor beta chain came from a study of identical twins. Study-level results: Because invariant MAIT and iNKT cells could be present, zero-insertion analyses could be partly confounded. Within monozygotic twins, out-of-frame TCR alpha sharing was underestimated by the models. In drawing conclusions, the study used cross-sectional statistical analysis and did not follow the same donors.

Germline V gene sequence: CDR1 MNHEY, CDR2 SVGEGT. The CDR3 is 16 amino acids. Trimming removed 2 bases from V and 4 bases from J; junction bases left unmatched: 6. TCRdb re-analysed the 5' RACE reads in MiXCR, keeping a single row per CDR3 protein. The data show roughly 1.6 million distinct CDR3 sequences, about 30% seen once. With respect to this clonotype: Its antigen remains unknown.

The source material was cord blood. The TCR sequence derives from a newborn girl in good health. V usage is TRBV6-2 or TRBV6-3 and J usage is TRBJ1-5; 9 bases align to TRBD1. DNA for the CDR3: TGTGCCAGCAGTTACCCCGACAGGGGGGTGAATCAGCCCCAGCATTTT. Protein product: CASSYPDRGVNQPQHF.